These 9 T cell receptor beta chains originate from one sample sequenced in a study of regulatory T cells in long-lasting Graves disease. The time point denotes: newly diagnosed GD, antithyroid drugs for less than 3 months. TCR sequences were obtained from RNA taken from PBMCs. Sequencing libraries for TCR beta were prepared with iRepertoire HTBI primers and Arm-PCR of CDR3 regions. MiXCR was run by TCRdb on the multiplex PCR reads, yielding one entry per CDR3 protein. The table includes roughly 500,000 distinct CDR3 sequences, 13% detected once. The sample was also linked to a second study, of T cells in Graves' hyperthyroidism and ophthalmopathy.

Sequenced here: peripheral blood mononuclear cells (PBMCs), sampled at new diagnosis, from a patient treated with antithyroid drugs. Receptors were obtained from a young man with Graves disease.

This clonotype was seen once. Its ends do not fully match the called genes, so a read error is possible. The chain has TRBV30 and TRBJ2-7; possible D gene TRBD2, 5 bases. From germline, CDR1 is GTSNPN and CDR2 SVGIG (reference sequence). The CDR3 length is 12 residues. CDR3 residues: CAWRENTGELYF. In DNA form, the CDR3 reads TGTGCCTGGAGGGAGAACACCGGGGAGCTGTACTTC.

This clonotype was observed many times. The rearrangement links TRBV29-1 to TRBJ2-1, with D perhaps being TRBD1 or TRBD2 (5 bases each). The CDR3 contains 15 residues. The V gene's germline CDR1 is SQVTM and CDR2 ANQGSEA. V dropped 1 base and J dropped 2 bases, with 12 bases sitting between them. The DNA of the CDR3 is TGCAGCGTTGAAGCCCCGCCGGGGCCCTACAATGAGCAGTTCTTC. Translated: CSVEAPPGPYNEQFF.

In its sample, this clonotype was seen many times. The V gene is TRBV2, the J gene TRBJ2-1, with 8 bases that match TRBD1. The CDR3 covers 15 residues. The trim removed 2 bases at V and 4 bases at J, leaving 4 bases unmatched. Per germline, CDR1 SNHLY and CDR2 FYNNEI. The CDR3 protein is CASSERQGPYNEQFF. The CDR3 bases are TGTGCCAGCAGTGAAAGACAGGGGCCATACAATGAGCAGTTCTTC.

This clonotype came up many times. This chain connects TRBV12-3 or TRBV12-4 to TRBJ1-5; D is ambiguous. V gave up 10 bases and J gave up 0 bases, with 13 bases separating them. The length of the CDR3 is 14 residues. CDR3 bases: TGTGCCACCGACAAGCTCTATAGCAATCAGCCCCAGCATTTT. Translated, it gives CATDKLYSNQPQHF.

This clonotype was counted at least ten times. Written as DNA, the CDR3 is TGTGCCAGCAGTTTAGCGGCCTGGAACCCAGAGACCCAGTACTTC. Its translation is CASSLAAWNPETQYF. The chain carries TRBV27 and TRBJ2-5; D uncertain. Trimming pared 2 bases from V and 4 bases from J, leaving 14 bases between. Looked up from germline, CDR1 is MNHEY and CDR2 is SMNVEV (reference sequence). CDR3 length equals 15 residues.

This clonotype was observed at least ten times. The rearrangement links TRBV5-1 to TRBJ2-3; possibly TRBD1 for D (5 bases). Trimming left V 4 bases short and J 4 bases short, with 13 bases between. The CDR3 consists of 14 residues. Germline V gene data show CDR1 as SGHRS and CDR2 as YFSETQ. The DNA of the CDR3 is TGCGCCAGCAGCCGAATCCCCAGGGCAGATACGCAGTATTTT. It yields the protein CASSRIPRADTQYF.

The V call is TRBV12-3 or TRBV12-4, the J call TRBJ2-1, with D possibly matching TRBD1 (6 bases). Trimming took off 10 bases at V and 2 bases at J, with 21 bases between the two ends. This CDR3 comprises 16 residues. The DNA for the CDR3 is TGTGCCAACAACGATTCTCCGGGACAAGCCTACAATGAGCAGTTCTTC. This gives the protein CANNDSPGQAYNEQFF.

The rearrangement uses TRBV12-3 or TRBV12-4 and TRBJ2-1, with a weak D call TRBD1 (5 bases). V was clipped by 3 bases and J by 4 bases, with 13 bases between them. The CDR3 spans 15 residues. Here the CDR3 reads CASSLDTPKYNEQFF. The CDR3 nucleotides are TGTGCCAGCAGTTTGGACACCCCTAAATACAATGAGCAGTTCTTC.

This clonotype came up many times. CDR3 residues: CASSYTSGASGETQYF. In nucleotides, the CDR3 is TGTGCCAGCAGTTACACATCCGGGGCCTCTGGAGAGACCCAGTACTTC. The genes are TRBV6-2 or TRBV6-3 and TRBJ2-5, with D perhaps assigned TRBD1 or TRBD2 (5 bases each). Germline CDR1 is MNHEY and CDR2 is SVGEGT. This CDR3 has 16 amino acids. Trimming shortened V by 2 bases and J by 4 bases, and 17 bases separated the two germline ends.